This passage covers 30 T cell receptor beta chains from one sample sequenced in a study of T cell responses to AZD1222 COVID-19 vaccine. Assay: immunoSEQ multiplex PCR; the TCRdb copy retains only in-frame clones and omits some. The repertoire holds 80,000 to 100,000 clones, with around 85% as singletons. The material was peripheral blood, obtained 28 days after the second AZD1222 dose. The receptors were sampled from an adult who received the AZD1222 COVID-19 vaccine.

This chain uses TRBV6-5 with TRBJ1-5; 8 bases line up with TRBD1. V was clipped by 8 bases and J by 6 bases; unmatched bases: 9. The CDR3 has 14 amino acids. Germline V lookup: CDR1 MNHEY, CDR2 SVGAGI. In nucleotides, the CDR3 is TGTGCCAGCTCCCAGCCAGGGGGCTTTCAGCCCCAGCATTTT. Its protein product is CASSQPGGFQPQHF.

The chain joins TRBV9 to TRBJ2-5, with TRBD1 matching 8 bases. Losses at the gene ends were 0 bases for V and 8 bases for J; bases not matched to a gene: 18. Germline CDR1 reads SGDLS; CDR2 reads YYNGEE. The CDR3 runs to 18 residues. The CDR3 DNA follows: TGTGCCAGCAGCGTAGGTCAGGGGGCGTTCAGCTTACGGGAAACCCAGTACTTC. Translated: CASSVGQGAFSLRETQYF.

The rearrangement joins TRBV6-2 or TRBV6-3 to TRBJ1-5; D not resolved. The CDR3 runs 12 residues. Trimming pared 6 bases from V and 7 bases from J, leaving 10 bases between. The germline V gene has CDR1 MNHEY and CDR2 SVGEGT. The CDR3 loop reads CASSRGRQPQHF. In nucleotides, the CDR3 is TGTGCCAGCAGCCGTGGGAGACAGCCCCAGCATTTT.

J is TRBJ2-3 and V is TRBV28; D tentatively fits TRBD1 or TRBD2 (7 bases each). The germline V gene encodes CDR1 MDHEN and CDR2 SYDVKM. V was cut by 8 bases and J by 2 bases, with 20 bases left in between. The CDR3 loop spans 16 amino acids. CDR3 nucleotide sequence: TGTGCCAGCCCATGGGGGAGGGGGCCATACACAGATACGCAGTATTTT. Its translation is CASPWGRGPYTDTQYF.

J is TRBJ2-7 and V is TRBV7-2; 12 nucleotides match TRBD2. CDR3 size: 16 residues. Germline lookup yields CDR1 SGHTA and CDR2 FQGNSA. Trimming at V came to 5 bases and at J to 2 bases, leaving 7 bases not matched to a gene. Here the CDR3 DNA reads TGTGCCAGCAGCAGACTAGCGGGGGTCACCCCCTACGAGCAGTACTTC. This translates into CASSRLAGVTPYEQYF.

This clone has just one count. The gene calls are TRBV5-4 and TRBJ2-2, with D perhaps matching TRBD1 or TRBD2 (6 bases each). Germline CDR1 reads SGHNT; CDR2 reads YYREEE (reference sequence). The CDR3 contains 16 residues. V lost 0 bases and J lost 4, with 13 bases in between. For the CDR3, the DNA is TGTGCCAGCAGCTTGGAGGGGGGATTCAGCACCGGGGAGCTGTTTTTT. Encoded protein: CASSLEGGFSTGELFF. The full variable domain, in which reference TRBV5-4 and TRBJ2-2 provide the parts outside the CDR3, is ETGVTQSPTHLIKTRGQQVTLRCSSQSGHNTVSWYQQALGQGPQFIFQYYREEENGRGNFPPRFSGLQFPNYSSELNVNALELDDSALYLCASSLEGGFSTGELFFGEGSRLTVL.

This clone has a single count. The chain has TRBV6-2 or TRBV6-3 and TRBJ1-1, with TRBD1 matching over 7 bases. This CDR3 has 15 amino acids. V shed 5 bases and J 3 bases; nucleotides not matched to a gene: 9. The V gene's germline CDR1 is MNHEY and CDR2 SVGEGT. This CDR3 reads CASSPPPGGDTEAFF. As DNA, the CDR3 is TGTGCCAGCAGTCCCCCGCCAGGGGGGGACACTGAAGCTTTCTTT.

This chain links TRBV6-2 or TRBV6-3 with TRBJ2-3; D not resolved. This CDR3 comprises 13 residues. Germline lookup yields CDR1 MNHEY and CDR2 SVGEGT. Trimming cost V 0 bases and J 4 bases, with 5 bases left between them. The CDR3 spells CASSYSRADTQYF. The DNA for the CDR3 is TGTGCCAGCAGTTACTCAAGGGCAGATACGCAGTATTTT.

This sequence joins TRBV19 and TRBJ2-1; D gene uncertain. The V and J ends lost 9 bases and 1 base respectively, with 13 bases between them. This CDR3 contains 14 residues. Germline V lookup: CDR1 LNHDA, CDR2 SQIVND (reference sequence). The CDR3 bases are TGTGCCAGCCAAACTTTAGGTTCCTACAATGAGCAGTTCTTC. It translates to CASQTLGSYNEQFF.

This clone was seen just once. V is TRBV7-3 and J is TRBJ2-3, with 11 bases matching TRBD2. There are 16 residues in the CDR3. Trimming at V came to 1 base and at J to 7 bases, leaving 7 bases not matched to a gene. The germline gives CDR1 SGHTA, CDR2 FQGTGA. The CDR3 reads CASSLSLAGGRNTQYF. The CDR3 DNA reads TGTGCCAGCAGCTTAAGCCTAGCGGGGGGAAGGAATACGCAGTATTTT.

The chain joins TRBV11-2 to TRBJ2-1, with 11 bases matching TRBD2. This CDR3 region has 15 residues. The germline CDR1 and CDR2 sequences are SGHAT and FQNNGV. After removal of 5 bases from V and 10 bases from J, the junction contained 10 bases not matched to a gene. The CDR3 sequence: CASSLSGGAFSEQFF. The CDR3, as DNA: TGTGCCAGCAGCCTTAGCGGGGGGGCCTTTAGCGAGCAGTTCTTC.

V usage is TRBV5-1 and J usage is TRBJ1-2; TRBD1 matches at 7 bases. This CDR3 region has 16 residues. From germline, CDR1 is SGHRS and CDR2 YFSETQ. V lost 2 bases and J lost 3; bases outside the gene matches: 10. The CDR3 spells CASSFLTRDRYYGYTF. CDR3 DNA: TGCGCCAGCAGCTTTTTAACCCGGGACAGATACTATGGCTACACCTTC. The full variable domain, completed using reference TRBV5-1 and TRBJ1-2, is KAGVTQTPRYLIKTRGQQVTLSCSPISGHRSVSWYQQTPGQGLQFLFEYFSETQRNKGNFPGRFSGRQFSNSRSEMNVSTLELGDSALYLCASSFLTRDRYYGYTFGSGTRLTVV.

This chain uses TRBV7-2 with TRBJ2-7; TRBD1 matches 8 bases. V gave up 5 bases and J gave up 0 bases; unmatched junction bases: 3. The CDR3 loop spans 14 amino acids. The V gene's germline CDR1 is SGHTA and CDR2 FQGNSA. DNA for the CDR3: TGTGCCAGCAGCCAGGGGGCGACCTCCTACGAGCAGTACTTC. Residues: CASSQGATSYEQYF.

The chain is built from TRBV24-1 and TRBJ2-2; 10 bases agree with TRBD2. Trimming cost V 5 bases and J 0 bases; bases outside gene matches: 8. Germline assignment: CDR1 KGHDR and CDR2 SFDVKD. This CDR3 is built from 18 residues. CDR3 sequence reads: CATSAVASGGSNTGELFF. As DNA, the CDR3 is TGTGCCACCAGTGCTGTCGCTAGCGGGGGTTCGAACACCGGGGAGCTGTTTTTT.

This clone appeared once. The V gene is TRBV7-6, the J gene TRBJ2-7; 8 nucleotides agree with TRBD1. CDR3 length: 15 residues. Losses at the gene ends were 5 bases for V and 0 bases for J; bases not matched to a gene: 6. The germline V gene has CDR1 SGHVS and CDR2 FNYEAQ. The CDR3 sequence: CASSGGQGISYEQYF. The CDR3 DNA sequence: TGTGCCAGCAGCGGCGGACAGGGTATCTCCTACGAGCAGTACTTC.

Only one count was recorded for this clone. The genes are TRBV5-1 and TRBJ1-2, with 7 bases aligning to TRBD1. Germline CDR1 and CDR2: SGHRS and YFSETQ. V gave up 6 bases and J gave up 7 bases; unmatched junction bases: 15. This CDR3 comprises 15 residues. CDR3 loop: CASKEPGQLVFGYTF. CDR3 sequence (DNA): TGCGCCAGCAAAGAACCGGGACAGCTTGTTTTTGGCTACACCTTC.

V usage is TRBV6-1 and J usage is TRBJ1-4, with D possibly TRBD1 on 6 matching bases. Germline CDR1 is MNHNS and CDR2 is SASEGT. The length of the CDR3 is 14 residues. The germline V and J ends were trimmed by 3 bases and 4 bases, with 9 bases remaining between them. CDR3 bases: TGTGCCAGCAGTGAGGGGGCCTTTAATGAAAAACTGTTTTTT. This gives the protein CASSEGAFNEKLFF.

This clone has just a few counts. The rearrangement joins TRBV24-1 to TRBJ2-4; D not certain. Germline V lookup: CDR1 KGHDR, CDR2 SFDVKD. The CDR3 spans 13 residues. V lost 4 bases, J lost 5 bases, and 8 bases lay in between. The CDR3 reads CATSETSENIQYF. CDR3 bases: TGTGCCACCAGTGAAACAAGTGAAAACATTCAGTACTTC.

The chain recombines TRBV5-4 with TRBJ2-7, with 7 bases identical to TRBD1. This CDR3 contains 16 residues. With V trimmed by 4 bases and J by 0 bases, 10 bases remained unmatched. Germline CDR1 is SGHNT and CDR2 is YYREEE (reference sequence). The CDR3 reads CASSIRTGFSSYEQYF. Here the CDR3 DNA reads TGTGCCAGCAGCATAAGGACAGGCTTCTCCTCCTACGAGCAGTACTTC. Using reference TRBV5-4 and TRBJ2-7 for the parts outside the CDR3, the full variable domain is ETGVTQSPTHLIKTRGQQVTLRCSSQSGHNTVSWYQQALGQGPQFIFQYYREEENGRGNFPPRFSGLQFPNYSSELNVNALELDDSALYLCASSIRTGFSSYEQYFGPGTRLTVT.

J is TRBJ1-5 and V is TRBV2; D unresolved. The CDR3 is made up of 13 amino acids. V shed 6 bases and J shed 0 bases, with 6 bases lying between them. CDR1 and CDR2 (germline): SNHLY, FYNNEI. CDR3 in amino acids: CASRRDSNQPQHF. The CDR3 DNA follows: TGTGCCAGCAGGCGAGATAGCAATCAGCCCCAGCATTTT.

The CDR3 reads CASIPKVQGLYSNQPQHF. CDR3 nucleotides: TGTGCCAGCATCCCGAAGGTCCAGGGCCTCTATAGCAATCAGCCCCAGCATTTT. This chain connects TRBV5-4 to TRBJ1-5; D possibly corresponds to TRBD1 (5 bases). V lost 6 bases and J 0 bases, leaving 22 bases between the germline ends. Germline CDR1 and CDR2: SGHNT and YYREEE (reference sequence). CDR3 length: 18 residues. The full variable domain, rest sourced from reference TRBV5-4 and TRBJ1-5, is ETGVTQSPTHLIKTRGQQVTLRCSSQSGHNTVSWYQQALGQGPQFIFQYYREEENGRGNFPPRFSGLQFPNYSSELNVNALELDDSALYLCASIPKVQGLYSNQPQHFGDGTRLSIL.

The rearrangement joins TRBV18 to TRBJ2-7, with 9 bases fitting TRBD1. V was pared by 5 bases and J by 0 bases, with 5 bases of the junction left unmatched. CDR1 is KGHSH, CDR2 LQKENI, per germline. The CDR3 spans 15 residues. CDR3 DNA sequence: TGTGCCAGCTCAATAGGACAGGGGCCCTCCTACGAGCAGTACTTC. Residues: CASSIGQGPSYEQYF.

The sample holds one count of this clone. The chain carries TRBV18 and TRBJ2-1, with no clear D. The CDR3 is 15 amino acids. CDR1 is KGHSH, CDR2 LQKENI, per germline. Trimming removed 2 bases at V and 3 bases at J, with 11 bases between. The CDR3 spells CASSPGKSNYNEQFF. In DNA, the CDR3 is TGTGCCAGCTCACCAGGGAAAAGTAACTACAATGAGCAGTTCTTC.

The CDR3 spells CASSGLAFPNTGELFF. The CDR3 DNA sequence: TGTGCCAGCAGTGGGCTAGCGTTCCCCAACACCGGGGAGCTGTTTTTT. This sequence joins TRBV2 and TRBJ2-2; weak D call: TRBD2 (6 bases). CDR1 SNHLY and CDR2 FYNNEI come from the germline V gene. The CDR3 has 16 residues. The V end was cut by 4 bases, the J end by 2 bases, with 14 bases between. The whole variable domain, filled in from reference TRBV2 and TRBJ2-2, reads EPEVTQTPSHQVTQMGQEVILRCVPISNHLYFYWYRQILGQKVEFLVSFYNNEISEKSEIFDDQFSVERPDGSNFTLKIRSTKLEDSAMYFCASSGLAFPNTGELFFGEGSRLTVL.

In DNA, the CDR3 is TGTGCCAGCACGGGCAGTTTGAACACTGAAGCTTTCTTT. Translated: CASTGSLNTEAFF. The V call is TRBV2, the J call TRBJ1-1, with D unclear. The length of the CDR3 is 13 residues. V lost 7 bases, J lost 0 bases, and 9 bases lay in between. Germline lookup yields CDR1 SNHLY and CDR2 FYNNEI.

Details on this clone: Lacking the conserved final phenylalanine or tryptophan, this CDR3 likely reflects a read error. The DNA is left out, because the CDR3 cannot be placed on it with certainty; the CDR3 is given as TCRdb lists it. CDR3 loop: CASSPRRRV. The chain is built from TRBV23-1 and TRBJ1-2. TRBV23-1 is given ORF status, its function remaining uncertain. The CDR3 is made up of 9 amino acids, end residues included.

This sequence joins TRBV5-4 and TRBJ2-5; 13 bases map to TRBD2. Trimming at V came to 4 bases and at J to 5 bases, leaving 8 bases not matched to a gene. CDR3 length equals 16 residues. CDR1 SGHNT and CDR2 YYREEE come from the germline V gene (reference sequence). The CDR3 spells CASSDRLAGGGETQYF. The CDR3 region has the DNA TGTGCCAGCAGCGACAGACTAGCGGGGGGTGGTGAGACCCAGTACTTC.

V gene TRBV6-1 combines with J gene TRBJ1-5; D is unresolved. CDR3 size: 17 residues. Trimming removed 0 bases from V and 0 bases from J, with 12 bases in between. Germline-derived CDR1 and CDR2 are MNHNS and SASEGT. The CDR3 reads CASSEARRFYSNQPQHF. The CDR3, as DNA: TGTGCCAGCAGTGAAGCGCGCAGATTTTATAGCAATCAGCCCCAGCATTTT.

The J gene is TRBJ2-1, the V gene TRBV2; D is ambiguous. CDR3 length equals 14 residues. The germline gives CDR1 SNHLY, CDR2 FYNNEI. V shed 4 bases and J shed 0 bases, with 7 bases lying between them. The CDR3 bases are TGTGCCAGCAGTGGGCAGTCCTCCTACAATGAGCAGTTCTTC. It codes for CASSGQSSYNEQFF. Looking up the rest from reference TRBV2 and TRBJ2-1 gives the full variable domain: EPEVTQTPSHQVTQMGQEVILRCVPISNHLYFYWYRQILGQKVEFLVSFYNNEISEKSEIFDDQFSVERPDGSNFTLKIRSTKLEDSAMYFCASSGQSSYNEQFFGPGTRLTVL.

The V and J genes are TRBV7-9 and TRBJ1-3; 8 bases are shared with TRBD1. The germline V gene has CDR1 SEHNR and CDR2 FQNEAQ (reference sequence). CDR3 length: 16 residues. The junction had 7 bases not matched to a gene; V was cut back by 5 bases and J by 1 base. The DNA for the CDR3 is TGTGCCAGCAGCCAGGACAGGGAAATGTCTGGAAACACCATATATTTT. It encodes CASSQDREMSGNTIYF.